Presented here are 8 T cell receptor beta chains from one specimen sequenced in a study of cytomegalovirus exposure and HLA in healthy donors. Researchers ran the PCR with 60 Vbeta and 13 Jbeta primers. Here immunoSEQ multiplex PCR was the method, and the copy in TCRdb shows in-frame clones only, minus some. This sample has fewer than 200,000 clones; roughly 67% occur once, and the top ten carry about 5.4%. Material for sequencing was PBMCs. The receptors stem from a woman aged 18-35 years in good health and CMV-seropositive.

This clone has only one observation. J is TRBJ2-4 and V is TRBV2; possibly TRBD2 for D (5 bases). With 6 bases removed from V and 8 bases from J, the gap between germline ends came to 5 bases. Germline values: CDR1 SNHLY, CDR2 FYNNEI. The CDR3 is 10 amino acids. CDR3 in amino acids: CASRGDIQYF. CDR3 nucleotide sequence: TGTGCCAGCAGGGGAGACATTCAGTACTTC.

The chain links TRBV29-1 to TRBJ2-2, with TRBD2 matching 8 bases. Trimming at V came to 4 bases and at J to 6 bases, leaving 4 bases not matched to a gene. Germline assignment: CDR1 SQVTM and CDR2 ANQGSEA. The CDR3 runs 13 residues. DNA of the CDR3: TGCAGCGTTGTTGTCGGGGGGGCCGGGGAGCTGTTTTTT. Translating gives CSVVVGGAGELFF.

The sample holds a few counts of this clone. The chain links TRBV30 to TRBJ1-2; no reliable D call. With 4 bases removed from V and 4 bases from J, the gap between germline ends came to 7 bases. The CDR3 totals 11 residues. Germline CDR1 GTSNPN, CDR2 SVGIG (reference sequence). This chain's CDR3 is CAWTHFYGYTF. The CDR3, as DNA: TGTGCCTGGACACATTTCTATGGCTACACCTTC.

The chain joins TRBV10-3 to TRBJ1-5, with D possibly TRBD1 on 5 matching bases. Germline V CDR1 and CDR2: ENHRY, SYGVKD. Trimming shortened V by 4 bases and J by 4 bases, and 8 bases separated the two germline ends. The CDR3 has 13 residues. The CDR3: CAISGGPNQPQHF. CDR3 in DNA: TGTGCCATCAGTGGGGGCCCAAATCAGCCCCAGCATTTT.

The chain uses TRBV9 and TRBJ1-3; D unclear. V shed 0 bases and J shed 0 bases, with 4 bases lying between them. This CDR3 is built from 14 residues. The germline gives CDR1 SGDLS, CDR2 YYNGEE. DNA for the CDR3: TGTGCCAGCAGCGTAGGTCTCTCTGGAAACACCATATATTTT. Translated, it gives CASSVGLSGNTIYF.

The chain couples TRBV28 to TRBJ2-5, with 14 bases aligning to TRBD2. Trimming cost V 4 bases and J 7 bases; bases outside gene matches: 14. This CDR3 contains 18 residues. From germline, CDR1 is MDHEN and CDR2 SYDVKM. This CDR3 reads CASSCHPGLAGASGTQYF. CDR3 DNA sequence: TGTGCCAGCAGTTGTCATCCGGGACTAGCGGGGGCCTCCGGGACCCAGTACTTC.

The CDR3 DNA follows: TGCGCCAGCAGCCAAGATTTGGCACTAGCGGGGGGCTACGAGCAGTACTTC. It encodes CASSQDLALAGGYEQYF. J is TRBJ2-7 and V is TRBV4-3; TRBD2 aligns across 12 bases. Germline V gene data show CDR1 as LGHNA and CDR2 as YSLEER. V lost 0 bases and J lost 3; bases outside the gene matches: 6. The CDR3 has 17 residues.

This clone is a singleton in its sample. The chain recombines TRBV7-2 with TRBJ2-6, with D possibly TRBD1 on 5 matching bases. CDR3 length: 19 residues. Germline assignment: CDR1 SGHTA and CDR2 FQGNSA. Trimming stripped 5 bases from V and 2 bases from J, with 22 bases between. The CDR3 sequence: CASSPEGAGPPTGANVLTF. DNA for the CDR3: TGTGCCAGCAGCCCGGAAGGGGCAGGGCCCCCCACTGGGGCCAACGTCCTGACTTTC. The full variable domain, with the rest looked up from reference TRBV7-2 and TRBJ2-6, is GAGVSQSPSNKVTEKGKDVELRCDPISGHTALYWYRQSLGQGLEFLIYFQGNSAPDKSGLPSDRFSAERTGGSVSTLTIQRTQQEDSAVYLCASSPEGAGPPTGANVLTFGAGSRLTVL.